This TCR beta chain was recorded in a study of T cells after yellow fever vaccination. TCRdb called the 5' RACE reads again in MiXCR, with one record for every CDR3 protein. This table has 550,000 to 750,000 distinct CDR3 sequences, about 14% appearing once. V shed 5 bases and J shed 3 bases, with 14 bases lying between them. The CDR3 runs to 14 residues. Per the germline V gene, CDR1 is LNHDA and CDR2 is SQIVND (reference sequence). Sequencing used PBMCs, obtained on the day of the yellow fever booster vaccination. The TCR comes from a man aged 25-45 years who received the YFV17D yellow fever vaccine. The chain carries TRBV19 and TRBJ2-7; a weak D match, TRBD1 (7 bases). CDR3 in amino acids: CASSHGQEGYEQYF. The CDR3 nucleotides are TGTGCCAGTAGTCATGGACAGGAGGGCTACGAGCAGTACTTC.